Shown below are 24 T cell receptor beta chains from a single sample sequenced in a study of T cell changes during pregnancy in multiple sclerosis. Assay: immunoSEQ multiplex PCR; the TCRdb copy retains only in-frame clones and omits some. The repertoire holds around 68,000 clones, 90% seen once, with about 1.5% in the top ten. Sample: peripheral blood, taken in the third trimester of pregnancy. The receptor source for this set is a female donor with multiple sclerosis, enrolled in a pregnancy study.

The chain combines TRBV10-3 with TRBJ1-4; possible D gene TRBD1, 5 bases. The CDR3 is 14 residues long. Per germline, CDR1 ENHRY and CDR2 SYGVKD. Trimming took 3 bases from V and 10 from J, leaving 15 bases between them. CDR3 sequence: CAISERDLTGKLFF. The CDR3 bases are TGTGCCATCAGTGAAAGGGACTTAACTGGAAAACTGTTTTTT.

This sequence joins TRBV27 and TRBJ2-5; D perhaps matches TRBD1 (6 bases). The CDR3 extends over 15 amino acids. Looked up from germline, CDR1 is MNHEY and CDR2 is SMNVEV (reference sequence). The germline V and J ends were trimmed by 2 bases and 4 bases, with 14 bases remaining between them. Here the CDR3 DNA reads TGTGCCAGCAGTTTAACCTCCGCAGGGGTAGAGACCCAGTACTTC. Amino acids: CASSLTSAGVETQYF.

This clone has only a few counts. J is TRBJ1-6 and V is TRBV2; tentative D call: TRBD1 (5 bases). The CDR3 spans 14 residues. Germline values: CDR1 SNHLY, CDR2 FYNNEI. Trimming took 3 bases from V and 7 from J, leaving 10 bases between them. The chain's CDR3 is CASSDRGGNSPLHF. The CDR3 DNA follows: TGTGCCAGCAGTGACCGGGGGGGGAATTCACCCCTCCACTTT.

This chain joins TRBV5-5 and TRBJ2-1; 8 bases are shared with TRBD1. The CDR3 has 16 amino acids. V was clipped by 4 bases and J by 2 bases; unmatched bases: 8. Per germline, CDR1 SGHKS and CDR2 YYEKEE (reference sequence). The CDR3 DNA reads TGTGCCAGCAGCCGCCAGGGGGCCCGAACCTACAATGAGCAGTTCTTC. Protein: CASSRQGARTYNEQFF.

This clone was picked up one time. The rearrangement uses TRBV7-9 and TRBJ1-4, with TRBD1 as a possible D gene (6 bases). The CDR3 is 15 residues long. V was trimmed by 5 bases and J by 6 bases, leaving 16 bases between them. The germline CDR1 and CDR2 sequences are SEHNR and FQNEAQ (reference sequence). This CDR3 is CASSPRGAVDEKLFF. DNA of the CDR3: TGTGCCAGCAGCCCCCGGGGGGCAGTAGATGAAAAACTGTTTTTT.

With respect to this clone: The germline gene is not matched at one end of the junction; a read error may be the cause. The rearrangement links TRBV5-1 to TRBJ2-7; tentatively, D is TRBD1 (5 bases). CDR1 SGHRS and CDR2 YFSETQ come from the germline V gene. This CDR3 has 11 residues. As DNA, the CDR3 is TGCGCCGGCAGCCTAGGGGACGAGCAGTACTTC. Translation: CAGSLGDEQYF.

The chain employs TRBV30 and TRBJ2-2; 8 bases are shared with TRBD2. V dropped 3 bases and J dropped 6; count of bases not matched to a gene: 9. The CDR3 contains 15 residues. CDR1 GTSNPN and CDR2 SVGIG come from the germline V gene (reference sequence). The CDR3 reads CAWSRGLGGAGELFF. The CDR3 DNA is TGTGCCTGGAGCAGGGGACTAGGAGGGGCCGGGGAGCTGTTTTTT.

V is TRBV6-5 and J is TRBJ2-7, with unresolved D. The germline V gene encodes CDR1 MNHEY and CDR2 SVGAGI. CDR3 size: 12 residues. The ends were cut back, 7 bases at V and 2 bases at J, with 9 bases in the middle. This CDR3 is CASKPGPYEQYF. The CDR3 DNA reads TGTGCCAGCAAGCCTGGTCCCTACGAGCAGTACTTC.

For this clone: A much larger clone differs from this one at a single base, so this may be a read error. The sample contains more than one DNA sequence encoding this CDR3. The chain has TRBV2 and TRBJ1-2; D is undetermined. Trimming shortened V by 5 bases and J by 5 bases, and 6 bases separated the two germline ends. CDR3 size: 11 residues. Germline V lookup: CDR1 SNHLY, CDR2 FYNNEI. The CDR3: CASSTLYGYTF. CDR3 DNA: TGTGCCAGCAGTACATTATATGGCTACACCTTC.

A single count supports this clone. The chain has TRBV6-1 and TRBJ1-2, with D perhaps matching TRBD1 (6 bases). The germline V gene has CDR1 MNHNS and CDR2 SASEGT. The CDR3 spans 12 residues. The germline V and J ends were trimmed by 5 bases and 3 bases, with 7 bases remaining between them. The CDR3: CASSNRDYGYTF. Written as DNA, the CDR3 is TGTGCCAGCAGTAACAGGGACTATGGCTACACCTTC.

The chain couples TRBV19 to TRBJ2-1, with 9 bases fitting TRBD2. Germline CDR1 and CDR2: LNHDA and SQIVND (reference sequence). Trimming cost V 2 bases and J 3 bases; bases outside gene matches: 8. This CDR3 spans 17 amino acids. The CDR3 nucleotides are TGTGCCAGTAGTATATCCTACAGCGGGGGGCTCTACAATGAGCAGTTCTTC. This encodes CASSISYSGGLYNEQFF.

The chain combines TRBV7-6 with TRBJ1-1; D is unclear. Trimming stripped 6 bases from V and 8 bases from J, with 22 bases between. Germline V gene sequence: CDR1 SGHVS, CDR2 FNYEAQ. The CDR3 is made up of 15 amino acids. CDR3 nucleotides: TGTGCCAGCAGTCCAGGTATTTTTGTAAGGCCCGAAGCTTTCTTT. This translates into CASSPGIFVRPEAFF.

This clone has a handful of counts. The chain employs TRBV19 and TRBJ1-5; D is perhaps TRBD1 (5 bases). The V gene lost 5 bases and the J gene lost 0 bases, with 11 bases spanning the gap. Germline V gene lookup returns CDR1 LNHDA and CDR2 SQIVND (reference sequence). The CDR3 is 15 residues long. The CDR3: CASSARQNSNQPQHF. CDR3 nucleotides: TGTGCCAGTAGTGCCCGACAGAATAGCAATCAGCCCCAGCATTTT.

The CDR3 loop reads CASSESKGHHYEQYF. The CDR3 nucleotides are TGTGCCAGCAGTGAGTCTAAGGGACACCACTACGAGCAGTACTTC. The chain joins TRBV2 to TRBJ2-7; weak D call: TRBD1 (6 bases). This CDR3 comprises 15 residues. V was pared by 3 bases and J by 3 bases, with 15 bases between. In germline, CDR1 is SNHLY, CDR2 FYNNEI.

The V and J genes are TRBV10-2 and TRBJ1-1, with D uncertain. This CDR3 has 14 amino acids. From germline, CDR1 is WSHSY and CDR2 SAAADI. Deletions cut 4 bases from V and 6 bases from J, with 15 bases between. CDR3 sequence: CASSGALGRAEAFF. The CDR3 bases are TGCGCCAGCAGTGGGGCCCTAGGGAGGGCTGAAGCTTTCTTT.

CDR3 protein: CASSEGGLAGVRQFF. As DNA, the CDR3 is TGTGCCAGCAGTGAGGGCGGACTAGCGGGAGTTCGGCAGTTCTTC. The chain has TRBV2 and TRBJ2-1; 13 nucleotides agree with TRBD2. Germline lookup yields CDR1 SNHLY and CDR2 FYNNEI. This CDR3 has 15 residues. The V and J ends lost 3 bases and 12 bases, in that order; junction bases with no gene match: 8. Looking up the rest from reference TRBV2 and TRBJ2-1 gives the full variable domain: EPEVTQTPSHQVTQMGQEVILRCVPISNHLYFYWYRQILGQKVEFLVSFYNNEISEKSEIFDDQFSVERPDGSNFTLKIRSTKLEDSAMYFCASSEGGLAGVRQFFGPGTRLTVL.

J is TRBJ1-2 and V is TRBV7-2; the match to TRBD1 covers 8 bases. Germline V lookup: CDR1 SGHTA, CDR2 FQGNSA. The CDR3 length is 15 residues. The trim removed 1 base at V and 3 bases at J, leaving 4 bases unmatched. CDR3 bases: TGTGCCAGCAGCTTAGGACAGGGGAGGTACTATGGCTACACCTTC. Protein: CASSLGQGRYYGYTF.

The rearrangement uses TRBV19 and TRBJ2-5; 7 bases match TRBD1. The trim removed 1 base at V and 5 bases at J, leaving 7 bases unmatched. CDR3 length: 15 residues. Germline V gene lookup returns CDR1 LNHDA and CDR2 SQIVND (reference sequence). CDR3 bases: TGTGCCAGTAGTATAGCTGAAGGGGGCAGGGAGACCCAGTACTTC. Translation: CASSIAEGGRETQYF.

V gene TRBV4-3 combines with J gene TRBJ2-1, with TRBD2 as a possible D gene (7 bases). This CDR3 has 16 residues. Trimming pared 1 base from V and 6 bases from J, leaving 16 bases between. Per germline, CDR1 LGHNA and CDR2 YSLEER. The CDR3 DNA is TGCGCCAGCAGCCAAGGACTCGGGGGGCCCGGCAATGAGCAGTTCTTC. It specifies CASSQGLGGPGNEQFF.

The J gene is TRBJ1-5, the V gene TRBV11-2; no firm D call. V lost 7 bases and J 6 bases, leaving 19 bases between the germline ends. From germline, CDR1 is SGHAT and CDR2 FQNNGV. The CDR3 is made up of 15 amino acids. This CDR3 reads CASTLPRGRVQPQHF. The CDR3 DNA reads as TGTGCCAGCACCCTGCCCCGCGGGAGGGTTCAGCCCCAGCATTTT.

This clone was observed a handful of times. The rearrangement links TRBV19 to TRBJ1-1, with TRBD1 identical over 7 bases. CDR1 is LNHDA, CDR2 SQIVND, per germline (reference sequence). V was clipped by 5 bases and J by 5 bases; unmatched bases: 5. The CDR3 totals 13 residues. The CDR3 here is CASSAHRGTEAFF. CDR3 nucleotide sequence: TGTGCCAGTAGTGCACACAGGGGAACTGAAGCTTTCTTT.

The chain joins TRBV9 to TRBJ1-1, with 9 bases lining up with TRBD1. The CDR3 runs 14 residues. Germline assignment: CDR1 SGDLS and CDR2 YYNGEE. V lost 4 bases and J lost 6; bases outside the gene matches: 7. CDR3 region: CASSQGQGWAEAFF. The CDR3 nucleotides are TGTGCCAGCAGCCAGGGACAGGGTTGGGCTGAAGCTTTCTTT.

The chain has TRBV19 and TRBJ2-1; TRBD2 matches 12 bases. The CDR3 runs to 17 residues. Trimming took 4 bases from V and 6 from J; bases not matched to a gene: 10. Looked up from germline, CDR1 is LNHDA and CDR2 is SQIVND (reference sequence). CDR3 DNA: TGTGCCAGTAGTAGGTCTAGCGGGGGGGCGTCGGGCAATGAGCAGTTCTTC. Protein product: CASSRSSGGASGNEQFF.

The chain has TRBV2 and TRBJ2-1; D might be TRBD2 (7 bases). The CDR3 is 15 amino acids. V was trimmed by 6 bases and J by 0 bases, leaving 12 bases between them. Germline CDR1 and CDR2: SNHLY and FYNNEI. CDR3: CASSGGPSSYNEQFF. CDR3 nucleotide sequence: TGTGCCAGCAGCGGGGGGCCCAGCTCCTACAATGAGCAGTTCTTC.